This TCR beta chain appears in the sequencing data of a study of a mutant IDH1 vaccine in newly diagnosed glioma. The table came from immunoSEQ multiplex PCR; TCRdb's copy has only in-frame clones and leaves some out. The sample consists of tens of thousands of clones, 81% of them appearing once. Only one count was recorded for this clone. Its matching antigen is unknown. Time point denoted: week 35, safety follow-up. Each vaccine dose was 300 ug of mutant IDH1 20-mer peptide, with topical imiquimod. V lost 4 bases to trimming and J lost 0 bases; unmatched junction nucleotides: 5. The CDR3 is 15 amino acids. The V gene's germline CDR1 is MGHRA and CDR2 YSYEKL.

Source: PBMCs, taken from a glioma patient whose treatment included an IDH1 peptide vaccine. The TCR was taken from a middle-aged man with glioma. The chain couples TRBV4-1 to TRBJ1-1; 7 bases are a match to TRBD1. DNA of the CDR3: TGCGCCAGCAGCCTCTCGGACAGGCTGAACACTGAAGCTTTCTTT. This encodes CASSLSDRLNTEAFF.